This entry lists 13 T cell receptor beta chains sequenced from one sample in a study of blood T cell repertoires in COVID-19. Repertoires were generated with immunoSEQ multiplex PCR, while TCRdb's copy carries only in-frame clones and drops some. The repertoire consists of over 250,000 clones, with 65% to 90% occurring once and the leading ten covering about 14%. Sequences were obtained from peripheral blood. These receptors all stem from a human donor in a cohort sampled during active COVID-19.

This rearrangement joins TRBV2 to TRBJ2-1; no clear D. The germline V gene has CDR1 SNHLY and CDR2 FYNNEI. CDR3 length: 13 amino acids. V lost 8 bases, J lost 3 bases, and 11 bases lay in between. The CDR3 spells CASERRYYNEQFF. The DNA for the CDR3 is TGTGCCAGCGAGCGTCGGTACTACAATGAGCAGTTCTTC.

About this clone: Other DNA sequences within the sample encode an identical CDR3. The V and J genes are TRBV24-1 and TRBJ2-1, with 11 nucleotides matching TRBD2. Trimming took 3 bases from V and 0 from J; bases not matched to a gene: 0. The germline V gene encodes CDR1 KGHDR and CDR2 SFDVKD. There are 16 residues in the CDR3. The CDR3 region has the DNA TGTGCCACCAGTGATCTAGCGGGAGGCTCCTACAATGAGCAGTTCTTC. It translates to CATSDLAGGSYNEQFF.

The V call is TRBV9, the J call TRBJ2-1, with D hard to call. The CDR3 has 12 residues. Trimming pared 1 base from V and 6 bases from J, leaving 5 bases between. Germline assignment: CDR1 SGDLS and CDR2 YYNGEE. The CDR3 spells CASSVQSNEQFF. Here the CDR3 DNA reads TGTGCCAGCAGCGTACAATCCAATGAGCAGTTCTTC.

This rearrangement joins TRBV28 to TRBJ2-3, with 7 bases that match TRBD2. The germline CDR1 and CDR2 sequences are MDHEN and SYDVKM. V gave up 6 bases and J gave up 2 bases; unmatched junction bases: 2. The CDR3 length is 13 residues. CDR3 sequence reads: CASSRLATDTQYF. DNA for the CDR3: TGTGCCAGCAGCCGACTAGCCACAGATACGCAGTATTTT.

The chain couples TRBV3-1 (or the pseudogene TRBV3-2) to TRBJ1-4, with TRBD1 identical over 9 bases. The V and J ends lost 8 bases and 6 bases, in that order; junction bases with no gene match: 7. Germline CDR1 reads LGHDT; CDR2 reads YNNKEL (reference sequence). The CDR3 contains 14 residues. The CDR3 DNA reads as TGTGCCAGCGGACTACAGGGGGCGTATGAAAAACTGTTTTTT. Translated: CASGLQGAYEKLFF.

J is TRBJ2-3 and V is TRBV5-4; D unclear. CDR3 length: 15 residues. V dropped 0 bases and J dropped 3 bases, with 11 bases sitting between them. Germline V gives CDR1 SGHNT, CDR2 YYREEE (reference sequence). CDR3 bases: TGTGCCAGCAGCTTGGGGCTAGGATTAACAGATACGCAGTATTTT. Protein: CASSLGLGLTDTQYF. Filled out from reference TRBV5-4 and TRBJ2-3, the complete variable domain reads ETGVTQSPTHLIKTRGQQVTLRCSSQSGHNTVSWYQQALGQGPQFIFQYYREEENGRGNFPPRFSGLQFPNYSSELNVNALELDDSALYLCASSLGLGLTDTQYFGPGTRLTVL.

This clone has just one count. The rearrangement joins TRBV29-1 to TRBJ2-1; 12 nucleotides match TRBD2. The length of the CDR3 is 16 residues. Germline V gene sequence: CDR1 SQVTM, CDR2 ANQGSEA. V was pared by 3 bases and J by 9 bases, with 12 bases of the junction left unmatched. The CDR3 DNA is TGCAGCGTTGACCCACTGCTAGCGGGAGGGACAAGTGAGCAGTTCTTC. It specifies CSVDPLLAGGTSEQFF.

The rearrangement links TRBV10-1 to TRBJ2-3; possibly TRBD2 for D (7 bases). The CDR3 runs to 18 residues. Trimming pared 8 bases from V and 2 bases from J, leaving 26 bases between. In germline, CDR1 is WNHNN, CDR2 SYGVQD (reference sequence). The CDR3 nucleotides read TGCGCCAGCGGGGAGGGGGGGACTTTTTTTGTAATCACAGATACGCAGTATTTT. Translating gives CASGEGGTFFVITDTQYF.

The chain recombines TRBV6-2 or TRBV6-3 with TRBJ2-7, with TRBD2 identical over 10 bases. The CDR3 runs 15 residues. CDR1 MNHEY and CDR2 SVGEGT come from the germline V gene. The J segment lost 9 bases and the V segment lost 4 bases, leaving 12 bases of the junction unmatched. In nucleotides, the CDR3 is TGTGCCAGCAGTTCTAGCGGGGGTTCCCCCTCGGTGCAGTACTTC. This translates into CASSSSGGSPSVQYF.

V usage is TRBV7-3 and J usage is TRBJ2-6, with unresolved D. V gave up 6 bases and J gave up 0 bases, with 6 bases separating them. Germline values: CDR1 SGHTA, CDR2 FQGTGA. This CDR3 has 14 amino acids. The CDR3 DNA is TGTGCCAGCAGACAGAGCTCTGGGGCCAACGTCCTGACTTTC. Amino acids: CASRQSSGANVLTF. The full variable domain, with the rest looked up from reference TRBV7-3 and TRBJ2-6, is GAGVSQTPSNKVTEKGKYVELRCDPISGHTALYWYRQSLGQGPEFLIYFQGTGAADDSGLPNDRFFAVRPEGSVSTLKIQRTERGDSAVYLCASRQSSGANVLTFGAGSRLTVL.

Concerning this clone: Other DNA sequences from this sample encode an identical CDR3 as well. The rearrangement joins TRBV29-1 to TRBJ1-2; 7 bases fit TRBD1. Germline loops: CDR1 SQVTM, CDR2 ANQGSEA. The V segment lost 4 bases and the J segment 5 bases; nucleotides outside the gene matches: 4. The CDR3 extends over 12 amino acids. CDR3 nucleotide sequence: TGCAGCGTTGCCGGGACAGAGTATGGCTACACCTTC. Protein product: CSVAGTEYGYTF.

The chain links TRBV12-5 to TRBJ2-5, with D perhaps matching TRBD1 (5 bases). There are 14 residues in the CDR3. V was shortened by 7 bases and J by 3 bases, with 15 bases between the two germline ends. The germline CDR1 and CDR2 sequences are LGHNT and FRNRAP. This chain's CDR3 is CASALAQGKETQYF. The CDR3 bases are TGTGCTAGTGCCCTGGCGCAGGGTAAAGAGACCCAGTACTTC.

The chain joins TRBV5-4 to TRBJ2-2; 11 bases match TRBD2. The V and J ends lost 1 base and 4 bases, in that order; junction bases with no gene match: 6. The CDR3 is made up of 17 amino acids. CDR1 and CDR2 from the germline V gene are SGHNT and YYREEE (reference sequence). CDR3 sequence: CASSLSSGTSGTGELFF. Written as DNA, the CDR3 is TGTGCCAGCAGCTTGTCCTCCGGGACTAGCGGCACCGGGGAGCTGTTTTTT.